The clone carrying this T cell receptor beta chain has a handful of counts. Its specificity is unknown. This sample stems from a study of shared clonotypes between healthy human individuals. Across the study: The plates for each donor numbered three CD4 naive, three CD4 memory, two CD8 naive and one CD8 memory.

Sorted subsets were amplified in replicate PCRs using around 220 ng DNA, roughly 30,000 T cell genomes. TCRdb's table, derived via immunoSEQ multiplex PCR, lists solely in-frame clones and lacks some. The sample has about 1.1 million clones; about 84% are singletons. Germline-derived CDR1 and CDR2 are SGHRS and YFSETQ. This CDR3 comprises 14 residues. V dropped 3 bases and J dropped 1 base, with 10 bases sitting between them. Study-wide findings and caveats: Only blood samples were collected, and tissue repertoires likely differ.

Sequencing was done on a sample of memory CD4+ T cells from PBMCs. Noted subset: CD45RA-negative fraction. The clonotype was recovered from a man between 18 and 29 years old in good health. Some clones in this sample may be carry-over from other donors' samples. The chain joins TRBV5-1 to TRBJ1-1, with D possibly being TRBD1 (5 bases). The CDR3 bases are TGCGCCAGCAGCTCAACCCAGGGGAACACTGAAGCTTTCTTT. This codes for CASSSTQGNTEAFF.